This T cell receptor (beta chain) was obtained from a study of vaccination and CD4 T cells after COVID-19. Sequencing of cultured CD4+ T cell DNA used the Oncomine TCR Beta short-read assay. TCRdb independently ran MiXCR on the PCR reads; one entry per CDR3 protein. The data contain tens of thousands of distinct CDR3 sequences, around three fifths of them singletons. The treatment is: roughly ten-day PBMC culture with coronavirus spike peptide pools or control peptides (ViraFEST assay). To note about this clonotype: The antigen is undetermined.

The CDR3 totals 13 residues. V was clipped by 6 bases and J by 7 bases; unmatched bases: 12. Germline CDR1 reads DFQATT; CDR2 reads SNEGSKA (reference sequence). The specimen was CD4+ T cells from blood, cultured in vitro. The clonotype originates from a human donor who had recovered from COVID-19. The chain carries TRBV20-1 and TRBJ2-7; 7 bases fit TRBD1. This CDR3 is CSATDRVMGEQYF. In nucleotides, the CDR3 is TGCAGTGCCACCGACAGGGTGATGGGTGAGCAGTACTTC.